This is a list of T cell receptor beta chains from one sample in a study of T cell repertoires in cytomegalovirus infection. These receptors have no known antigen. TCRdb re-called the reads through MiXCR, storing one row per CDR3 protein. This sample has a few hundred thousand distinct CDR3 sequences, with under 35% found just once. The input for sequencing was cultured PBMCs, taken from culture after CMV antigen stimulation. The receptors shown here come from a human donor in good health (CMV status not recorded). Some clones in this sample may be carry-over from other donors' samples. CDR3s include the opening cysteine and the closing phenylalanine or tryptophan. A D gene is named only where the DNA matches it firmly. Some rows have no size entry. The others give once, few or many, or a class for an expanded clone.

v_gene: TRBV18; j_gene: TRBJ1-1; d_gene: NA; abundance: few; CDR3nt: TGTGCCAGCTCACCATCCCAGTGGCCCTGGGAAGCTTTCTTT; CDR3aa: CASSPSQWPWEAFF
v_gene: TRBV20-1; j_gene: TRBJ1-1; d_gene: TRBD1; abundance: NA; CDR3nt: TGCAGTGCCCCGACAGGGGGCCCTTTCGAAGCTTTCTTT; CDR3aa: CSAPTGGPFEAFF
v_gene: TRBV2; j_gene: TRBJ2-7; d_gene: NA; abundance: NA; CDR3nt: TGTGCCAGCAGTGAAGCGGGCAGTTCCTACGAGCAGTACTTC; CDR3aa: CASSEAGSSYEQYF
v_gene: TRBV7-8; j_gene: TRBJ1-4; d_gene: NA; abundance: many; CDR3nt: TGTGCCAGCAGCTTAGTTGTGGGGCTCGGGAATGAAAAACTGTTTTTT; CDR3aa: CASSLVVGLGNEKLFF
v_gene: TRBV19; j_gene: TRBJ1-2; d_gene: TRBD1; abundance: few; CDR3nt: TGTGCCAGTAGTGGACAGGCGGGCGGCTACACCTTC; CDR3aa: CASSGQAGGYTF
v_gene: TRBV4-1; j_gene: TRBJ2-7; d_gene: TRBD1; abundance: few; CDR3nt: TGCGCCAGCAGCCTCGACAGGGGCCGCGAGCAGTACTTC; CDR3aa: CASSLDRGREQYF
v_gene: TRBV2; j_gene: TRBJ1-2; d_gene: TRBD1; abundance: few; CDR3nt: TGTGCCAGCAGTGATCAATGGGGGACAGATGGCTACACCTTC; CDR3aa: CASSDQWGTDGYTF
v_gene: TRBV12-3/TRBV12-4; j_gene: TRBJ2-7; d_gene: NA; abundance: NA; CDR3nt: TGTGCCAGCAGTTCCCGAAGGGGGGAAATGTACGAGCAGTACTTC; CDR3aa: CASSSRRGEMYEQYF
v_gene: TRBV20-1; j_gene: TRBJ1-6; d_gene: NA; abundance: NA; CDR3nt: TGCAGTGCTGCGGGCCAGGGCGGATCACCCCTCCACTTT; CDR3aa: CSAAGQGGSPLHF
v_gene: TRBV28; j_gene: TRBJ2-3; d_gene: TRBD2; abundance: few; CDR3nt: TGTGCCAGCAGTTTACGAGCGGGAAGAGATACGCAGTATTTT; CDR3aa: CASSLRAGRDTQYF
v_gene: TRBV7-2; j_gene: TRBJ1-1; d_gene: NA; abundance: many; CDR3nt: TGTGCCAGCAGCTTCACGAGGGGGGAGGGTGAAGCTTTCTTT; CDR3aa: CASSFTRGEGEAFF
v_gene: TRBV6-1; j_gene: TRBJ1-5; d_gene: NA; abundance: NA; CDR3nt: TGTGCCAGCCACTTTGACAGCTATCAGCCCCAGCATTTT; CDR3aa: CASHFDSYQPQHF
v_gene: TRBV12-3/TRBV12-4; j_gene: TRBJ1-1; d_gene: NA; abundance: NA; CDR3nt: TGTGCCAGCAGTTTTTACAAAGGGACTGAAGCTTTCTTT; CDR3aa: CASSFYKGTEAFF
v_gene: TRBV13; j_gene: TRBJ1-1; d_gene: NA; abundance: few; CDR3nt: TGTGCCAGCAGCTCCCACGAGGTTTTGAACACTGAAGCTTTCTTT; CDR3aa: CASSSHEVLNTEAFF
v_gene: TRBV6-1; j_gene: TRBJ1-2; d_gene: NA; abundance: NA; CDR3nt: TGTGCCAGCAGTGAAGGGGTGACGCCGTGGGGGGGCTACACCTTC; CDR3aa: CASSEGVTPWGGYTF
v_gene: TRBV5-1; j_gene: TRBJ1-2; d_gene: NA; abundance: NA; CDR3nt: TGCGCCAGCAGAGGCGGAGGAGCCGCCCAGGACTTCTATGGCTACACCTTC; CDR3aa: CASRGGGAAQDFYGYTF
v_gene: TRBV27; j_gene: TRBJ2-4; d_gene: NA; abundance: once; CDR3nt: TGTGCCAGCAGTTTATCTCGGGGCGCCAAAAACATTCAGTACTTC; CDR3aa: CASSLSRGAKNIQYF
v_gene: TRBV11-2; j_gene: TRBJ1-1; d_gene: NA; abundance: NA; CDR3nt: TGTGCCAGCAGCCTTTGGGGCAGGGAGAGAAACACTGAAGCTTTCTTT; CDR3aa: CASSLWGRERNTEAFF
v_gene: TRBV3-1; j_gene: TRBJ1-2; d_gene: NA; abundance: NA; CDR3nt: TGTGCCAGCAGCCAATCCGGACAGTACTATGGCTACACCTTC; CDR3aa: CASSQSGQYYGYTF
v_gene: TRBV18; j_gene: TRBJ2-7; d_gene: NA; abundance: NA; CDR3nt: TGTGCCAGCTCACCAGCGGGTGGGGACGAGCAGTACTTC; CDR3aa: CASSPAGGDEQYF
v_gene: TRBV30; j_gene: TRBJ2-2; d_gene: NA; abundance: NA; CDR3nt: TGTGCCTGGAGCAGCATGAACACCGGGGAGCTGTTTTTT; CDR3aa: CAWSSMNTGELFF
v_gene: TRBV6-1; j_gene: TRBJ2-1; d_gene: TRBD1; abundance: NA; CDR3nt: TGTGCCAGCAGTGAAATTAGGGACAGGCACTATCCCTCCACCCGGAATGAGCAGTTCTTC; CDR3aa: CASSEIRDRHYPSTRNEQFF
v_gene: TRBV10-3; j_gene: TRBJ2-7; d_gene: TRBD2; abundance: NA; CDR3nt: TGTGCCATCAGTGAGGGGACTAAGCAGTACTTC; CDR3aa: CAISEGTKQYF
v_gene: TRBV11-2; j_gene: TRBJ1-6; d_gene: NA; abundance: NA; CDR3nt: TGTGCCAGCAGCCCTCGAGAAAATTCACCCCTCCACTTT; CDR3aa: CASSPRENSPLHF
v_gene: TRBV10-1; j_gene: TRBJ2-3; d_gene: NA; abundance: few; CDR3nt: TGCGCCAGCAGCATGACCCTTAACACAGATACGCAGTATTTT; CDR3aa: CASSMTLNTDTQYF
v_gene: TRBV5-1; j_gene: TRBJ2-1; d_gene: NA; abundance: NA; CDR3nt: TGCGCCAGCAGCTTGAGCCTAGAGACCTACAATGAGCAGTTCTTC; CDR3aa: CASSLSLETYNEQFF
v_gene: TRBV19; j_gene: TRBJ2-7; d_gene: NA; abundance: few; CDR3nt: TGTGCCAGTAGTCGAGCAGCTCTCAGCTCCTACGAGCAGTACTTC; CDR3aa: CASSRAALSSYEQYF
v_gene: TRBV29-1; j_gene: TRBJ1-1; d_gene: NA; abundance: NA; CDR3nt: TGCAGCGCCGAGGAGGGGAAGAACACTGAAGCTTTCTTT; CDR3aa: CSAEEGKNTEAFF
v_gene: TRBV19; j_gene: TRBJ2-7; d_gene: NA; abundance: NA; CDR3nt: TGTGCCAGTAGTACCACCGGGACCTCCGAGCAGTACTTC; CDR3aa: CASSTTGTSEQYF
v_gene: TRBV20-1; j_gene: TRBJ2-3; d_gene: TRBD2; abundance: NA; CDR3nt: TGCAGTGCTAGAACTAGCGGGGGAGGGAGCACAGATACGCAGTATTTT; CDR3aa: CSARTSGGGSTDTQYF
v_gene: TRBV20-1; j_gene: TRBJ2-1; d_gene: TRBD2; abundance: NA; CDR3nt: TGCAGCTGGGGACTAGCGACCAACAATGAGCAGTTCTTC; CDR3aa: CSWGLATNNEQFF
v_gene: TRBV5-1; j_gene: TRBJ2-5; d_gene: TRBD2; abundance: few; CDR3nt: TGCGCCAGCAGCTCCCGGACTAGTTGGAAACTAATAGAGACCCAGTACTTC; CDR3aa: CASSSRTSWKLIETQYF
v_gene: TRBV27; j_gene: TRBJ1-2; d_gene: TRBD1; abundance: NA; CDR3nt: TGTGCCAGCAGTTTGACGCCCCACAGGGGGCCCGAGGGCTACACCTTC; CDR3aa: CASSLTPHRGPEGYTF
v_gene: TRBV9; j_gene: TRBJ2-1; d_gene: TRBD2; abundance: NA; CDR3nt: TGTGCCAGCAGCGTAGGGGGACTAGCGGGTAATGAGCAGTTCTTC; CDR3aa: CASSVGGLAGNEQFF
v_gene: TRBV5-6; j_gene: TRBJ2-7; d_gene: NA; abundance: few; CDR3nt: TGTGCCAGCAGCTTGTCTGGGGGAGGAATCGAGCAGTACTTC; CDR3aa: CASSLSGGGIEQYF
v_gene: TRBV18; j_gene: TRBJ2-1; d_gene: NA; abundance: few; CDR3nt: TGTGCCAGCTCACCACGGTCGAGGGGCCTGCAGTTCTTC; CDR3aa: CASSPRSRGLQFF
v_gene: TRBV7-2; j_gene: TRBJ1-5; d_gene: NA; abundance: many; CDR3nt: TGTGCCAGCAGCTTGCGGGGTTTCAGCAATCAGCCCCAGCATTTT; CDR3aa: CASSLRGFSNQPQHF
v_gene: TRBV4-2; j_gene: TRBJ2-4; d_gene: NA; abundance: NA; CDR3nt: TGTGCCAGCAGCCAAGATCCGGCGTCGACCAAAAACATTCAGTACTTC; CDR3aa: CASSQDPASTKNIQYF
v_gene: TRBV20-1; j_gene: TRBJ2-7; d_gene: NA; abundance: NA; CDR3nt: TGCAGTGCTCTTAGGCCCCACCTGGACAGTCTCTCCTACGAGCAGTACTTC; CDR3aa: CSALRPHLDSLSYEQYF
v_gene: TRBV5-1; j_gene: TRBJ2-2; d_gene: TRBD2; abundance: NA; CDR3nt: TGCGCCAGCAGCACTAGCGGGAGAAAACGCACCGGGGAGCTGTTTTTT; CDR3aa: CASSTSGRKRTGELFF
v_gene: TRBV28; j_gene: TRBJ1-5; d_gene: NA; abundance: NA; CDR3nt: TGTGCCAGCAGTACCAATCAGCCCCAGCATTTT; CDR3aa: CASSTNQPQHF
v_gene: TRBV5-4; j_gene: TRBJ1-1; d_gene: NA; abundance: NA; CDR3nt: TGTGCCAGCAGCTTGGAGGGGGGTGCCAACACTGAAGCTTTCTTT; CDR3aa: CASSLEGGANTEAFF
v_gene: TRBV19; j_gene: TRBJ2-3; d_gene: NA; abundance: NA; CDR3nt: TGTGCCAGTAGTATTACAGATACGCAGTATTTT; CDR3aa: CASSITDTQYF
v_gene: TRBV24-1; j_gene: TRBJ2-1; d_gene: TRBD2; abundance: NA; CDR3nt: TGTGCCACCAGTGAAAGCGGGAGTTTAAATGAGCAGTTCTTC; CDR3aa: CATSESGSLNEQFF
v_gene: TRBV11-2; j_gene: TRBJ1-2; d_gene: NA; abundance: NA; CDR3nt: TGTGCCAGCAGCTTAGGGGTTCAGACGAACTATGGCTACACCTTC; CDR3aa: CASSLGVQTNYGYTF
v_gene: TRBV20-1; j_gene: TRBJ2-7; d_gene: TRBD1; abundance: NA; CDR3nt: TGCAGTGCTAGAGAAACAGGGGCCTTCTCCTACGAGCAGTACTTC; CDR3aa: CSARETGAFSYEQYF
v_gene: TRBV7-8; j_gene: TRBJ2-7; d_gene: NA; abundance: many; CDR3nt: TGTGCCAGCAGCTCTACCCGGCAGCCAGGGGACGAGCAGTACTTC; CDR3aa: CASSSTRQPGDEQYF
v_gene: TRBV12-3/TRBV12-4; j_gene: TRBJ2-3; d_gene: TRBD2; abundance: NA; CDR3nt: TGTGCCAGCAGTTCCGGGGGGAGGGATCCTAGCACAGATACGCAGTATTTT; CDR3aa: CASSSGGRDPSTDTQYF
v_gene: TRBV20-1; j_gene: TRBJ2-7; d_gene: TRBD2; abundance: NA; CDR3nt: TGCAGTGCCCCCCGGACTAGCGGGGGTGACGAGCAGTACTTC; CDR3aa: CSAPRTSGGDEQYF
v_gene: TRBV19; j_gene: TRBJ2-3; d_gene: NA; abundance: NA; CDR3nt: TGTGCCAGTAGTATTCTGGACGGGGACACAGATACGCAGTATTTT; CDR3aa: CASSILDGDTDTQYF
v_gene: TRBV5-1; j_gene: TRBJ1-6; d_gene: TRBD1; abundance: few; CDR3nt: TGCGCCAGCAGCTCTCAAGGGACAGCCAAACCCCTCCACTTT; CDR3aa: CASSSQGTAKPLHF
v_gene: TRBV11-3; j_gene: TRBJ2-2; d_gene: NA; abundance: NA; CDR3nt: TGTGCCAGCAGCTCGGGACATTGGAACACCGGGGAGCTGTTTTTT; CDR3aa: CASSSGHWNTGELFF
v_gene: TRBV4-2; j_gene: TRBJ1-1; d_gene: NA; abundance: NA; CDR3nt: TGTGCCAGCAGCCAAGATTTTGGAAGGGGGGGCACTGAAGCTTTCTTT; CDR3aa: CASSQDFGRGGTEAFF
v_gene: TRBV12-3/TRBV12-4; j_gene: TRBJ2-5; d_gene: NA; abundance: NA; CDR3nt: TGTGCCAGCAGTTTCGATGAGACCCAGTACTTC; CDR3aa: CASSFDETQYF
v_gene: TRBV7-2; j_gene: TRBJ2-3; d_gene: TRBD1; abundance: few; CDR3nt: TGTGCCAGCAGCGGACAGGCCATTAGCACAGATACGCAGTATTTT; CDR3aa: CASSGQAISTDTQYF
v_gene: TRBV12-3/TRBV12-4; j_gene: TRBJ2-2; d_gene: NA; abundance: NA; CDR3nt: TGTGCCAGCAGTTTGTCCAGGAGCGGGGAGCTGTTTTTT; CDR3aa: CASSLSRSGELFF
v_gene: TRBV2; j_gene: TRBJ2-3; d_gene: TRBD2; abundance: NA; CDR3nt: TGTGCCAGCAGTGAAAGGGGCTTGGCGGGAGTTGGGGATACGCAGTATTTT; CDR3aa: CASSERGLAGVGDTQYF